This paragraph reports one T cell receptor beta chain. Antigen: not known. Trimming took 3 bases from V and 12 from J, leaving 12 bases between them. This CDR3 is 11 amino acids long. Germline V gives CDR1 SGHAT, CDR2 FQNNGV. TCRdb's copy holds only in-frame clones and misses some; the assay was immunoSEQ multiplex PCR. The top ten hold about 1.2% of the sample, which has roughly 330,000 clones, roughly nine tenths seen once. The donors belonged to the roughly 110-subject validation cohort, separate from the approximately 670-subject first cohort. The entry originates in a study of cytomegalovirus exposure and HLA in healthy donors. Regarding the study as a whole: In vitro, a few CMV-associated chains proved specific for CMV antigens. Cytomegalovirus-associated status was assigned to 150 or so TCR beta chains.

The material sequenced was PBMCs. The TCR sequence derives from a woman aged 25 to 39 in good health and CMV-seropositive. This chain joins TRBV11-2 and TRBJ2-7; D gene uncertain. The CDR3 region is CASSLYADRYF. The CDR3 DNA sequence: TGTGCCAGCAGCTTGTATGCCGATCGGTACTTC.